Below are 5 T cell receptor beta chains sequenced from a single sample in a study of blood T cell repertoires in COVID-19. Produced via immunoSEQ multiplex PCR; TCRdb's table is partial and in-frame only. Here the sample spans over 85,000 clones, over 75% being singletons. Sequencing was carried out using peripheral blood. These receptors came from a woman aged 65 to 85 with acute or convalescent COVID-19.

The chain has TRBV12-3 or TRBV12-4 and TRBJ1-1; no definite D call. This CDR3 is 11 amino acids long. V was cut by 8 bases and J by 0 bases, with 4 bases left in between. In nucleotides, the CDR3 is TGTGCCAGCTGGCTGAACACTGAAGCTTTCTTT. It yields the protein CASWLNTEAFF.

The V and J genes are TRBV7-2 and TRBJ1-4; 9 bases line up with TRBD1. Germline V gene data show CDR1 as SGHTA and CDR2 as FQGNSA. Trimming took 5 bases from V and 5 from J; bases not matched to a gene: 6. The CDR3 has 15 amino acids. The CDR3 DNA sequence: TGTGCCAGCAGCAATCGCGGGACAGGGAATGAAAAACTGTTTTTT. Encoded protein: CASSNRGTGNEKLFF.

The chain is built from TRBV15 and TRBJ2-5; D perhaps matches TRBD1 (6 bases). V was trimmed by 0 bases and J by 2 bases, leaving 10 bases between them. CDR3 length: 15 amino acids. Germline CDR1 and CDR2: LNHNV and YYDKDF (reference sequence). The CDR3 nucleotides read TGTGCCACCAGCAGAGAACGGGACACTCAAGAGACCCAGTACTTC. Its translation is CATSRERDTQETQYF.

This chain links TRBV24-1 with TRBJ2-2; D uncertain. Trimming cost V 4 bases and J 2 bases, with 7 bases left between them. CDR3 length: 14 residues. The germline V gene encodes CDR1 KGHDR and CDR2 SFDVKD. CDR3 DNA: TGTGCCACCAGTGACCTGCGCAACACCGGGGAGCTGTTTTTT. The encoded protein is CATSDLRNTGELFF.

V gene TRBV11-3 combines with J gene TRBJ1-1, with D possibly matching TRBD1 (5 bases). The V end was cut by 6 bases, the J end by 1 base, with 15 bases between. The CDR3 has 15 amino acids. Germline V gene data show CDR1 as SGHNT and CDR2 as YENEEA. The CDR3 nucleotides are TGTGCCAGCAGGGGTGGGGGGACCTCGAACACTGAAGCTTTCTTT. Translation gives CASRGGGTSNTEAFF.